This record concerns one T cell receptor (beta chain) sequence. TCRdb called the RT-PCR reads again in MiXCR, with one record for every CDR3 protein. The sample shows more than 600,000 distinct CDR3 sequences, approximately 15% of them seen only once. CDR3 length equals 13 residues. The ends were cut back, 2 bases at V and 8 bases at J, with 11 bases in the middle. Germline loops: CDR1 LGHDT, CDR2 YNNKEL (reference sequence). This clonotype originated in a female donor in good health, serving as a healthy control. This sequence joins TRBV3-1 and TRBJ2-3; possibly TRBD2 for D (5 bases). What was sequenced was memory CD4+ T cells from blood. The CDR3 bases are TGTGCCAGCAGCCAATCATATGGAGGTACGCAGTATTTT. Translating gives CASSQSYGGTQYF.